The rows below give T cell receptor beta chains drawn from one sample of a study of T cells in Graves' hyperthyroidism and ophthalmopathy. MiXCR was run by TCRdb on the multiplex PCR reads, yielding one entry per CDR3 protein. The sample holds around 420,000 distinct CDR3 sequences, roughly an eighth seen once. The sequenced material came from blood. The receptors here all came from a woman between 18 and 29 years old with Graves' hyperthyroidism. Each CDR3 is given with its conserved first and last residue. Fields, in order: V gene, clone size, D gene, J gene, CDR3 length, CDR3 protein, CDR3 DNA. The D gene is left open where the match is weak. Clone size, where shown, is once, few, many, or a class for clones that have expanded.

TRBV20-1	many	.	TRBJ2-7	14	CSARGQGNSYEQYF	TGCAGTGCTAGAGGGCAGGGCAATTCCTACGAGCAGTACTTC
TRBV11-1	.	TRBD2	TRBJ2-7	17	CASSLVTSGMNSYEQYF	TGTGCCAGCAGCTTAGTTACTAGCGGGATGAACTCCTACGAGCAGTACTTC
TRBV11-2	.	TRBD2	TRBJ2-7	16	CASSQEPGLAGGEQYF	TGCGCCAGCAGCCAAGAACCCGGACTAGCGGGAGGCGAGCAGTACTTC
TRBV20-1	.	TRBD1	TRBJ1-2	15	CSAGEGQGIDYGYTF	TGCAGTGCCGGCGAGGGACAGGGTATTGACTATGGCTACACCTTC
TRBV7-8	many	.	TRBJ2-5	15	CASSLAGSVQETQYF	TGTGCCAGCAGCTTAGCCGGAAGCGTCCAAGAGACCCAGTACTTC
TRBV7-2	.	.	TRBJ1-4	13	CASSSRRNEKLFF	TGTGCCAGCAGCTCCCGGAGGAATGAAAAACTGTTTTTT
TRBV12-3/TRBV12-4	many	TRBD1	TRBJ1-1	12	CASSKTGSEAFF	TGTGCCAGCAGCAAGACAGGGTCCGAAGCTTTCTTT
TRBV30	few	.	TRBJ2-2	16	CAWGLDGITNTGELFF	TGTGCCTGGGGTCTTGACGGGATTACGAACACCGGGGAGCTGTTTTTT
TRBV6-2/TRBV6-3	.	.	TRBJ2-2	14	CASRELSNTGELFF	TGTGCCAGCAGGGAGTTATCGAACACCGGGGAGCTGTTTTTT
TRBV6-1	few	TRBD2	TRBJ2-5	16	CASSSRERGQVETQYF	TGTGCCAGCAGCTCCCGGGAGCGGGGCCAGGTTGAGACCCAGTACTTC
TRBV18	many	.	TRBJ1-1	16	CASSPPMSSPNTEAFF	TGTGCCAGCTCACCACCTATGAGTAGTCCGAACACTGAAGCTTTCTTT
TRBV6-2/TRBV6-3	.	.	TRBJ2-7	15	CATYPDGRGDYEQYF	TGTGCCACCTACCCTGACGGGCGGGGAGACTACGAGCAGTACTTC
TRBV28	many	.	TRBJ1-2	15	CASSLAGPTIYGYTF	TGTGCCAGCAGTTTAGCGGGGCCGACCATCTATGGCTACACCTTC
TRBV6-1	.	TRBD2	TRBJ2-7	17	CASANTVLAGVLDEQYF	TGTGCCAGCGCTAATACTGTCCTAGCGGGAGTTTTAGACGAGCAGTACTTC
TRBV10-1	many	.	TRBJ2-7	12	CASSESTYEQYF	TGCGCCAGCAGCGAAAGTACCTACGAGCAGTACTTC
TRBV9	.	.	TRBJ2-4	15	CASSEDDLAKNIQYF	TGTGCCAGCAGCGAAGATGATCTAGCCAAAAACATTCAGTACTTC
TRBV12-3/TRBV12-4	few	TRBD1	TRBJ1-5	15	CASSLNRGPNQPQHF	TGTGCCAGCAGTTTAAACAGGGGGCCCAATCAGCCCCAGCATTTT
TRBV18	.	.	TRBJ1-1	12	CASSRDEMAAFF	TGTGCCAGCTCACGGGACGAGATGGCCGCTTTCTTT
TRBV5-6	.	.	TRBJ2-7	13	CASSGDLTYEQYF	TGTGCCAGCAGCGGCGACCTGACCTACGAGCAGTACTTC
TRBV20-1	few	.	TRBJ1-4	14	CSARDQSTNEKLFF	TGCAGTGCTAGAGACCAGTCGACTAATGAAAAACTGTTTTTT